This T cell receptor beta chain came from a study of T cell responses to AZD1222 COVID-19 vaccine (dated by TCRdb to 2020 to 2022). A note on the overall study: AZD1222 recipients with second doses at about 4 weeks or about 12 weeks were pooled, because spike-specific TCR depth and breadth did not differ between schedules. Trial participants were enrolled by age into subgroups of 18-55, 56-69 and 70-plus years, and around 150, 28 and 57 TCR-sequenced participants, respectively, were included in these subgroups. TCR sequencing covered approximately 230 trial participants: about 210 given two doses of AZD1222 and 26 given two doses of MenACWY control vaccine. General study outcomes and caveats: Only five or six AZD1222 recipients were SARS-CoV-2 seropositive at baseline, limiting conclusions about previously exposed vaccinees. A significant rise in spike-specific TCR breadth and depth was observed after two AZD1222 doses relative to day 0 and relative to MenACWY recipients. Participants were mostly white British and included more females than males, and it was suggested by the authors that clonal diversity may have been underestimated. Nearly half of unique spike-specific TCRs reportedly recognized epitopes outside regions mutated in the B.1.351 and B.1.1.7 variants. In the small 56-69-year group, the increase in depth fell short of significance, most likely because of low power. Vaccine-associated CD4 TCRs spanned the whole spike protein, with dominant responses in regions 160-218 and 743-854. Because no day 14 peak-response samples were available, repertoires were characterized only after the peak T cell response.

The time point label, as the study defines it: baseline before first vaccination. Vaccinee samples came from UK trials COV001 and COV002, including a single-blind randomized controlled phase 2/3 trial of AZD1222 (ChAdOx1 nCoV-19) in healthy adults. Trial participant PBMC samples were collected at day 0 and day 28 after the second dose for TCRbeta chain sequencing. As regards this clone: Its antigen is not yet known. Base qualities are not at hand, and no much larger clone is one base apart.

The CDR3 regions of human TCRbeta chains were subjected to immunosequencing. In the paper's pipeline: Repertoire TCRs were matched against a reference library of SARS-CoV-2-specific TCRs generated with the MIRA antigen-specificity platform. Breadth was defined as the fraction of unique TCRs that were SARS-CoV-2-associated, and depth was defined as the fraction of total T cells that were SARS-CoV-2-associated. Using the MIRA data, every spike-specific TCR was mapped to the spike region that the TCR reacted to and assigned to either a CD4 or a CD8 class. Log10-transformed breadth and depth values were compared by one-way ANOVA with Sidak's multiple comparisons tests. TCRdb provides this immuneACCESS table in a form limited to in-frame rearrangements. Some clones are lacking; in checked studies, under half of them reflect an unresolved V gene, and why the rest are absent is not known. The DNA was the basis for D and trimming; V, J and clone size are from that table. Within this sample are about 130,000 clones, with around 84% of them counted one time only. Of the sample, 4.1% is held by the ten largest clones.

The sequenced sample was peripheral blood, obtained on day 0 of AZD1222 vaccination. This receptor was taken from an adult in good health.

The CDR3 region has the sequence CASSQQRTANSPLHF. Here is the DNA: TGTGCCAGCAGCCAACAAAGGACAGCGAATTCACCCCTCCACTTT. The V gene is TRBV3-1 (or the pseudogene TRBV3-2) and the J gene is TRBJ1-6; TRBD1 is perhaps the D gene, given 6 matching bases. V lost 2 bases and J lost 7 bases; the stretch between them is 12 bases long. Reading from cysteine to phenylalanine, the CDR3 counts 15 amino acids. Only CDR3 DNA remains: 45 bases, in frame from the first base. The germline V gene (reference sequence) gives CDR1 as LGHDT and CDR2 as YNNKEL.